The next 24 T cell receptor beta chains were all read from a single sample in a study of T-cell reconstitution after alpha-beta-depleted transplantation in children. Unique molecular identifiers tagged the TCRbeta library. From the PCR reads, TCRdb called clonotypes with MiXCR, one entry per CDR3 protein. In the table there are about 610,000 distinct CDR3 sequences, roughly a tenth of which are singletons. The specimen comprised PBMCs from the stem cell graft donor, sampled from the stem cell graft. Receptors originate from a human donor who donated a stem cell graft to a child with acute myeloid leukemia.

V and J are TRBV20-1 and TRBJ2-4; 8 nucleotides agree with TRBD2. CDR1 DFQATT and CDR2 SNEGSKA come from the germline V gene (reference sequence). Trimming cost V 5 bases and J 8 bases; bases outside gene matches: 14. This CDR3 is built from 15 residues. Here the CDR3 reads CSASAPFTGGYIQYF. The CDR3, as DNA: TGCAGTGCTTCCGCACCTTTTACGGGGGGGTACATTCAGTACTTC.

A few counts support this clonotype. V is TRBV29-1 and J is TRBJ2-2; D may be TRBD2 (5 bases). V was pared by 6 bases and J by 4 bases, with 12 bases between. This CDR3 spans 13 amino acids. Germline V CDR1 and CDR2: SQVTM, ANQGSEA. The CDR3 sequence: CSVHGLTTGELFF. CDR3 nucleotides: TGCAGCGTGCACGGACTGACCACCGGGGAGCTGTTTTTT.

This clonotype has a count of ten or more. J is TRBJ2-2 and V is TRBV5-1; D is undetermined. The CDR3 consists of 15 residues. Per germline, CDR1 SGHRS and CDR2 YFSETQ. Trimming pared 0 bases from V and 2 bases from J, leaving 8 bases between. The CDR3 reads CASSLEGQNTGELFF. CDR3 DNA sequence: TGCGCCAGCAGCTTGGAAGGTCAAAACACCGGGGAGCTGTTTTTT.

The chain employs TRBV28 and TRBJ2-5; TRBD2 aligns across 7 bases. The trim removed 3 bases at V and 5 bases at J, leaving 9 bases unmatched. CDR1 MDHEN and CDR2 SYDVKM come from the germline V gene. There are 15 residues in the CDR3. CDR3 region: CASSLLRGIEETQYF. DNA of the CDR3: TGTGCCAGCAGTTTGTTGCGGGGGATAGAGGAGACCCAGTACTTC.

The CDR3 DNA is TGTGCCTGGAGTCGACTAGCGGGAGGAGAGACCCAGTACTTC. This sequence encodes CAWSRLAGGETQYF. V is TRBV30 and J is TRBJ2-5, with 13 positions matching TRBD2. Looked up from germline, CDR1 is GTSNPN and CDR2 is SVGIG (reference sequence). Trimming took 2 bases from V and 4 from J; bases not matched to a gene: 1. CDR3 length equals 14 residues.

This clonotype was seen a few times. V and J are TRBV5-1 and TRBJ2-6; D is unresolved. Germline CDR1 is SGHRS and CDR2 is YFSETQ. V lost 4 bases and J 12 bases, leaving 14 bases between the germline ends. The length of the CDR3 is 13 residues. The CDR3 reads CASSDQDRPVLTF. CDR3 coding DNA: TGCGCCAGCAGCGATCAGGACCGTCCCGTCCTGACTTTC.

The gene calls are TRBV9 and TRBJ2-1; possibly TRBD2 for D (6 bases). Trimming took off 2 bases at V and 3 bases at J, with 12 bases between the two ends. Germline V lookup: CDR1 SGDLS, CDR2 YYNGEE. CDR3 length: 15 amino acids. Here the CDR3 DNA reads TGTGCCAGCAGCGTTGGCGCGGGAATCTACAATGAGCAGTTCTTC. It is translated as CASSVGAGIYNEQFF.

This clonotype occurred many times. The chain is built from TRBV12-3 or TRBV12-4 and TRBJ1-5; a weak D match, TRBD1 (5 bases). CDR3 size: 14 residues. V was shortened by 3 bases and J by 2 bases, with 8 bases between the two germline ends. In nucleotides, the CDR3 is TGTGCCAGCAGTTTCAGGGTAGGCAATCAGCCCCAGCATTTT. Its translation: CASSFRVGNQPQHF.

This clonotype was observed many times. The J gene is TRBJ2-1, the V gene TRBV15; perhaps TRBD1 as D (6 bases). The V and J ends lost 2 bases and 7 bases respectively, with 9 bases between them. Germline values: CDR1 LNHNV, CDR2 YYDKDF (reference sequence). The CDR3 covers 13 residues. The CDR3 nucleotides are TGTGCCACCAGCAGACGTAGGGGGAATGAGCAGTTCTTC. Its translation is CATSRRRGNEQFF.

This clonotype was observed a handful of times. The chain carries TRBV10-3 and TRBJ1-2; D is perhaps TRBD1 (5 bases). In germline, CDR1 is ENHRY, CDR2 SYGVKD. The CDR3 has 15 amino acids. V shed 0 bases and J shed 7 bases, with 15 bases lying between them. CDR3 protein: CAISESFQGNGGYTF. For the CDR3, the DNA is TGTGCCATCAGTGAGTCGTTTCAGGGAAACGGTGGCTACACCTTC.

This clonotype was counted many times. The chain uses TRBV12-3 or TRBV12-4 and TRBJ2-1; 13 nucleotides agree with TRBD2. This CDR3 region has 18 residues. Germline trimming cut 1 base from V and 1 base from J; bases unmatched to any gene: 4. Written as DNA, the CDR3 is TGTGCCAGCAGTTTAGGGACTAGCGGGAGTAGATCCTACAATGAGCAGTTCTTC. Translating gives CASSLGTSGSRSYNEQFF.

This clonotype has only a few counts. The junction departs from germline at one end; a sequencing error may be responsible. This chain uses TRBV7-7 with TRBJ1-1, with D perhaps matching TRBD1 (6 bases). CDR3 length equals 13 residues. The germline V gene encodes CDR1 SSHAT and CDR2 FNYEAQ (reference sequence). The CDR3 loop reads CASSLQRGTEAFF. In DNA, the CDR3 is TGTGCTAGCAGCCTCCAGAGGGGGACTGAAGCTTTCTTT.

This chain joins TRBV20-1 and TRBJ2-1; 11 bases are shared with TRBD2. This CDR3 is 17 amino acids long. V lost 3 bases, J lost 8 bases, and 15 bases stayed unmatched. Germline CDR1 DFQATT, CDR2 SNEGSKA (reference sequence). CDR3 coding DNA: TGCAGTGCTAGGACTCCCCCTGTAGCGGGAGGGCCGCATGAGCAGTTCTTC. Translation gives CSARTPPVAGGPHEQFF.

This clonotype occurred a few times. The V and J genes are TRBV19 and TRBJ2-7; D gene ambiguous. Trimming removed 4 bases from V and 1 base from J, with 14 bases in between. This CDR3 is built from 15 residues. Germline V CDR1 and CDR2: LNHDA, SQIVND (reference sequence). This CDR3 reads CASSRLDPDSYEQYF. CDR3 coding DNA: TGTGCCAGTAGTAGACTGGACCCCGATTCCTACGAGCAGTACTTC.

This clonotype was found many times. The CDR3 loop is CASSFPSYEQFF. The CDR3 bases are TGTGCCAGCAGCTTCCCCAGTTATGAGCAGTTCTTC. The chain combines TRBV7-2 with TRBJ2-1, with unresolved D. V gave up 3 bases and J gave up 8 bases, with 8 bases separating them. CDR3 size: 12 residues. Germline CDR1 reads SGHTA; CDR2 reads FQGNSA.

The J gene is TRBJ2-7, the V gene TRBV7-2, with 8 nucleotides matching TRBD2. This CDR3 region has 15 residues. The junction had 7 bases not matched to a gene; V was cut back by 5 bases and J by 1 base. CDR1 SGHTA and CDR2 FQGNSA come from the germline V gene. This CDR3 reads CASSLSGSKSYEQYF. As DNA, the CDR3 is TGTGCCAGCAGCCTAAGCGGGAGTAAATCCTACGAGCAGTACTTC.

The chain joins TRBV12-1 to TRBJ2-1; the table's D call, TRBD2, was not checked against the DNA. TRBV12-1 is described as a pseudogene. The length of the CDR3 is 16 residues. The CDR3 region has the DNA TGTGCCAGCAGCCTCCGGCTAGCGGGAGAACCCAATGAGCAGTTCTTC. It is translated as CASSLRLAGEPNEQFF.

This clonotype has only a few counts. The J gene is TRBJ2-1, the V gene TRBV29-1, with TRBD2 matching 7 bases. The CDR3 length is 11 residues. Germline values: CDR1 SQVTM, CDR2 ANQGSEA. Unmatched junction bases numbered 4, after V lost 1 base and J lost 13 bases. The CDR3 loop is CSVEAGEGQFF. The CDR3 region has the DNA TGCAGCGTTGAAGCGGGGGAGGGACAGTTCTTC.

This clonotype was seen at least ten times. This chain connects TRBV5-1 to TRBJ1-4; no clear D. Trimming took 0 bases from V and 0 from J, leaving 3 bases between them. Germline CDR1 reads SGHRS; CDR2 reads YFSETQ. This CDR3 contains 14 residues. This chain's CDR3 is CASSLVATNEKLFF. The DNA of the CDR3 is TGCGCCAGCAGCTTGGTTGCAACTAATGAAAAACTGTTTTTT.

This clonotype was counted a few times. V and J are TRBV29-1 and TRBJ2-7; 7 bases map to TRBD1. The germline gives CDR1 SQVTM, CDR2 ANQGSEA. V gave up 7 bases and J gave up 3 bases; unmatched junction bases: 12. CDR3 length: 14 amino acids. The CDR3 DNA reads TGCAGCGCCTCCCCCCGGGACAGCGACTACGAGCAGTACTTC. Its protein is CSASPRDSDYEQYF.

This clonotype occurred a few times. This sequence joins TRBV4-2 and TRBJ2-2, with TRBD2 identical over 8 bases. This CDR3 spans 17 amino acids. CDR1 is LGHNA, CDR2 YNFKEQ, per germline. J lost 7 bases, V lost 0 bases, and 10 bases had no gene match. Here the CDR3 reads CASSQDRSGRRNGELFF. The CDR3 coding sequence is TGTGCCAGCAGCCAAGATAGGAGCGGGAGAAGGAACGGGGAGCTGTTTTTT.

The chain is built from TRBV18 and TRBJ2-3; D ambiguous. V lost 1 base, J lost 1 base, and 15 bases lay in between. This CDR3 has 17 amino acids. Per the germline V gene, CDR1 is KGHSH and CDR2 is LQKENI. The CDR3 region is CASSPQVRALGTDTQYF. DNA for the CDR3: TGTGCCAGCTCACCACAAGTAAGGGCCCTAGGCACAGATACGCAGTATTTT.

This clonotype was detected only a few times. The chain has TRBV7-8 and TRBJ2-7; 10 bases line up with TRBD2. CDR3 size: 14 residues. CDR1 and CDR2 from the germline V gene are SGHVS and FQNEAQ. V was clipped by 0 bases and J by 4 bases; unmatched bases: 0. The CDR3 bases are TGTGCCAGCAGCTTAGCACTAGCGGGATACGAGCAGTACTTC. Translated: CASSLALAGYEQYF.

There are many counts of this clonotype. The chain employs TRBV15 and TRBJ2-3; D is uncertain. The CDR3 loop spans 14 amino acids. Germline V lookup: CDR1 LNHNV, CDR2 YYDKDF (reference sequence). Trimming cost V 1 base and J 3 bases, with 8 bases left between them. Here the CDR3 reads CATSRVPRTDTQYF. CDR3 in DNA: TGTGCCACCAGCAGAGTACCGCGGACAGATACGCAGTATTTT. Full variable domain (outside the CDR3, taken from reference TRBV15 and TRBJ2-3): DAMVIQNPRYQVTQFGKPVTLSCSQTLNHNVMYWYQQKSSQAPKLLFHYYDKDFNNEADTPDNFQSRRPNTSFCFLDIRSPGLGDTAMYLCATSRVPRTDTQYFGPGTRLTVL.